These T cell receptor beta chains were read from a single sample in a study of T-cell memory formation after mild COVID-19. TCRdb used MiXCR to reprocess the 5' RACE reads, holding one entry per CDR3 protein. The sample includes about 340,000 distinct CDR3 sequences, about 15% of them seen just once. The material sequenced was PBMCs or a T cell subset sorted from them (not recorded which). The origin of the receptors is a man aged 18 to 30 who had mild COVID-19 (a few samples of this study predate the infection). Cell type and time point are not known. The CDR3 runs from the conserved cysteine through the conserved F or W. Each record gives: J gene, clone size, D gene, V gene, CDR3 DNA, CDR3 protein. D genes are given only for firm matches. Clone size is given for some rows only: seen once, a few or many times, or a class if the clone is expanded.

j_gene: TRBJ2-7; abundance: NA; d_gene: TRBD1; v_gene: TRBV18; CDR3nt: TGTGCCAGCTCTCTGACAGGGGGGAACTACGAGCAGTACTTC; CDR3aa: CASSLTGGNYEQYF
j_gene: TRBJ2-7; abundance: NA; d_gene: NA; v_gene: TRBV29-1; CDR3nt: TGCAGCGGGGCTACCACCTACGAGCAGTACTTC; CDR3aa: CSGATTYEQYF
j_gene: TRBJ1-1; abundance: few; d_gene: NA; v_gene: TRBV5-1; CDR3nt: TGCGCCAGCAGCTTGACAGCACAGGGGAACACTGAAGCTTTCTTT; CDR3aa: CASSLTAQGNTEAFF
j_gene: TRBJ2-7; abundance: NA; d_gene: NA; v_gene: TRBV20-1; CDR3nt: TGCAGTGCTATGCCGAATACAGGGAGCCGGTACGAGCAGTACTTC; CDR3aa: CSAMPNTGSRYEQYF
j_gene: TRBJ2-1; abundance: NA; d_gene: NA; v_gene: TRBV20-1; CDR3nt: TGCAGTGCCACGCCGCAAAACTACAATGAGCAGTTCTTC; CDR3aa: CSATPQNYNEQFF
j_gene: TRBJ2-3; abundance: NA; d_gene: NA; v_gene: TRBV5-6; CDR3nt: TGTGCCACGTACCCTATGGGGGTCATCCCAGATACGCAGTATTTT; CDR3aa: CATYPMGVIPDTQYF
j_gene: TRBJ1-1; abundance: few; d_gene: TRBD1; v_gene: TRBV10-3; CDR3nt: TGTGCCATCAGCGGAACAGGGGAAGCTGCTGAAGCTTTCTTT; CDR3aa: CAISGTGEAAEAFF
j_gene: TRBJ2-7; abundance: NA; d_gene: NA; v_gene: TRBV18; CDR3nt: TGTGCCAGCTCACCCTCGCAGAACTTATACGAGCAGTACTTC; CDR3aa: CASSPSQNLYEQYF
j_gene: TRBJ1-1; abundance: few; d_gene: NA; v_gene: TRBV7-2; CDR3nt: TGTGCCAGCAGCTTAGCGGGGGCTACAAACACTGAAGCTTTCTTT; CDR3aa: CASSLAGATNTEAFF
j_gene: TRBJ2-3; abundance: few; d_gene: NA; v_gene: TRBV28; CDR3nt: TGTGCCAGCACCCAAGTCACAGATACGCAGTATTTT; CDR3aa: CASTQVTDTQYF
j_gene: TRBJ2-6; abundance: NA; d_gene: NA; v_gene: TRBV6-5; CDR3nt: TGTGCCAGCAGCCCCAACCGGGCCAACGTCCTGACTTTC; CDR3aa: CASSPNRANVLTF
j_gene: TRBJ2-7; abundance: few; d_gene: TRBD1; v_gene: TRBV4-1; CDR3nt: TGCGCCAGCAGCCATGGACAGGGGGGCTACGAGCAGTACTTC; CDR3aa: CASSHGQGGYEQYF
j_gene: TRBJ2-3; abundance: NA; d_gene: NA; v_gene: TRBV2; CDR3nt: TGTGCCAGCAGGCAGTCGAGAGATACGCAGTATTTT; CDR3aa: CASRQSRDTQYF
j_gene: TRBJ2-1; abundance: NA; d_gene: NA; v_gene: TRBV2; CDR3nt: TGTGCCAGCAGTCCGGACACCTACAATGAGCAGTTCTTC; CDR3aa: CASSPDTYNEQFF
j_gene: TRBJ1-1; abundance: few; d_gene: NA; v_gene: TRBV29-1; CDR3nt: TGCAGCGTTGAAGAGGGGAGGGGTATGAACACTGAAGCTTTCTTT; CDR3aa: CSVEEGRGMNTEAFF
j_gene: TRBJ2-2; abundance: NA; d_gene: TRBD1; v_gene: TRBV6-5; CDR3nt: TGTGCCAGCCGTTGGACAGGGGGCGACACCGGGGAGCTGTTTTTT; CDR3aa: CASRWTGGDTGELFF
j_gene: TRBJ1-4; abundance: few; d_gene: NA; v_gene: TRBV25-1; CDR3nt: TGTGCCAGCAGTGAAGTGAACGATGAAAAACTGTTTTTT; CDR3aa: CASSEVNDEKLFF
j_gene: TRBJ2-2; abundance: many; d_gene: NA; v_gene: TRBV7-3; CDR3nt: TGTGCCAGCAGCCTGCAGGAGACCGGGGAGCTGTTTTTT; CDR3aa: CASSLQETGELFF
j_gene: TRBJ2-3; abundance: NA; d_gene: NA; v_gene: TRBV9; CDR3nt: TGTGCCAGCAGCGTAAAGGGCACAGATACGCAGTATTTT; CDR3aa: CASSVKGTDTQYF
j_gene: TRBJ1-6; abundance: few; d_gene: NA; v_gene: TRBV4-3; CDR3nt: TGCGCCAGCAGCCAAGGGGGCTGGTCACCCCTCCACTTT; CDR3aa: CASSQGGWSPLHF
j_gene: TRBJ2-3; abundance: NA; d_gene: NA; v_gene: TRBV11-2; CDR3nt: TGTGCCAGCAGCTTCCCCCGGGCTGATACGCAGTATTTT; CDR3aa: CASSFPRADTQYF
j_gene: TRBJ1-1; abundance: few; d_gene: NA; v_gene: TRBV7-2; CDR3nt: TGTGCCAGCAGTTCCCGGGACGGCACTGAAGCTTTCTTT; CDR3aa: CASSSRDGTEAFF
j_gene: TRBJ1-1; abundance: few; d_gene: NA; v_gene: TRBV6-5; CDR3nt: TGTGCCAGCAAACGACAGGTTGGAACTGAAGCTTTCTTT; CDR3aa: CASKRQVGTEAFF
j_gene: TRBJ2-3; abundance: many; d_gene: TRBD2; v_gene: TRBV6-5; CDR3nt: TGTGCCAGCAGTTACTCGAGTCTAGCGGGGGGACTTAGCACAGATACGCAGTATTTT; CDR3aa: CASSYSSLAGGLSTDTQYF
j_gene: TRBJ2-5; abundance: NA; d_gene: NA; v_gene: TRBV7-2; CDR3nt: TGTGCCAGCAGCTTTCCTATCTGGGCTGCGACGGAAGAGACCCAGTACTTC; CDR3aa: CASSFPIWAATEETQYF
j_gene: TRBJ1-6; abundance: NA; d_gene: NA; v_gene: TRBV12-3/TRBV12-4; CDR3nt: TGTGCCAGCAGGCAGGGGTTCCCTAATTCACCCCTCCACTTT; CDR3aa: CASRQGFPNSPLHF
j_gene: TRBJ1-2; abundance: few; d_gene: TRBD1; v_gene: TRBV7-9; CDR3nt: TGTGCCAGCAGTTACAGGACAGGGGGCGCGGACTATGGCTACACCTTC; CDR3aa: CASSYRTGGADYGYTF
j_gene: TRBJ1-1; abundance: few; d_gene: NA; v_gene: TRBV6-2/TRBV6-3; CDR3nt: TGTGCCAGCAGGCCCATGAACACTGAAGCTTTCTTT; CDR3aa: CASRPMNTEAFF
j_gene: TRBJ2-7; abundance: few; d_gene: TRBD1; v_gene: TRBV29-1; CDR3nt: TGCAGCGTTGTACAGGGGATCCCCTACGAGCAGTACTTC; CDR3aa: CSVVQGIPYEQYF
j_gene: TRBJ2-7; abundance: NA; d_gene: NA; v_gene: TRBV4-3; CDR3nt: TGCGCCAGCAGCCAAGACAGCTCGCCTCCCTACGAGCAGTACTTC; CDR3aa: CASSQDSSPPYEQYF
j_gene: TRBJ1-2; abundance: few; d_gene: TRBD1; v_gene: TRBV7-6; CDR3nt: TGTGCCAGCAGCCGACTACAGGGGACCTATGGCTACACCTTC; CDR3aa: CASSRLQGTYGYTF
j_gene: TRBJ1-1; abundance: NA; d_gene: NA; v_gene: TRBV7-9; CDR3nt: TGTGCCAGCAGCTTATTGGCGAGCAGTGCTGAAGCTTTCTTT; CDR3aa: CASSLLASSAEAFF
j_gene: TRBJ1-5; abundance: NA; d_gene: NA; v_gene: TRBV5-1; CDR3nt: TGCGCCAGCAGGGGCGGATCGGAGGGGCCCCAGCATTTT; CDR3aa: CASRGGSEGPQHF
j_gene: TRBJ2-3; abundance: NA; d_gene: TRBD1; v_gene: TRBV7-2; CDR3nt: TGTGCCAGCAGCCTGTACAGTACCGGGACAGGGGCCGCAGATACGCAGTATTTT; CDR3aa: CASSLYSTGTGAADTQYF
j_gene: TRBJ2-7; abundance: NA; d_gene: NA; v_gene: TRBV10-3; CDR3nt: TGTGCCATCAGTGGGAGAGCGGTCGAGCAGTACTTC; CDR3aa: CAISGRAVEQYF
j_gene: TRBJ2-7; abundance: NA; d_gene: NA; v_gene: TRBV3-1; CDR3nt: TGTGCCAGCAGCCAACATGGGGGGCACGAGCAGTACTTC; CDR3aa: CASSQHGGHEQYF
j_gene: TRBJ2-5; abundance: few; d_gene: TRBD2; v_gene: TRBV5-1; CDR3nt: TGCGCCAGCAGCTTGGTTACAGCGGGGGAGACCCAGTACTTC; CDR3aa: CASSLVTAGETQYF
j_gene: TRBJ2-1; abundance: few; d_gene: TRBD2; v_gene: TRBV20-1; CDR3nt: TGCAGTGCTGGACTAGCGGGGGGCGGGGAGCAGTTCTTC; CDR3aa: CSAGLAGGGEQFF
j_gene: TRBJ2-5; abundance: NA; d_gene: NA; v_gene: TRBV20-1; CDR3nt: TGCAGTGCTACAGATAGGGGACAAGAGACCCAGTACTTC; CDR3aa: CSATDRGQETQYF
j_gene: TRBJ1-6; abundance: NA; d_gene: NA; v_gene: TRBV2; CDR3nt: TGTGCCAGCAAGGACTATAATTCACCCCTCCACTTT; CDR3aa: CASKDYNSPLHF
j_gene: TRBJ2-3; abundance: NA; d_gene: NA; v_gene: TRBV2; CDR3nt: TGTGCCAGCAGTGAAGCGCGGATTGAATATTTT; CDR3aa: CASSEARIEYF